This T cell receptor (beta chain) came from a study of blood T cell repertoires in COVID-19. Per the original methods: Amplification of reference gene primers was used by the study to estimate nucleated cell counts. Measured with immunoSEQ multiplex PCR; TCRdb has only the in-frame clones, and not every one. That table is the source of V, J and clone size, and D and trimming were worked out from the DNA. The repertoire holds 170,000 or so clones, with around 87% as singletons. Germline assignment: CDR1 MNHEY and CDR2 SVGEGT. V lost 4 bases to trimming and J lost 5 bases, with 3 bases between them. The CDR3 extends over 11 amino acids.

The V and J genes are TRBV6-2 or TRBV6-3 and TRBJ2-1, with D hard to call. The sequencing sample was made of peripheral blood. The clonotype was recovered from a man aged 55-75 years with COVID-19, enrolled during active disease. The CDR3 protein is CASSLNNEQFF. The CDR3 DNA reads TGTGCCAGCAGTTTAAACAATGAGCAGTTCTTC.